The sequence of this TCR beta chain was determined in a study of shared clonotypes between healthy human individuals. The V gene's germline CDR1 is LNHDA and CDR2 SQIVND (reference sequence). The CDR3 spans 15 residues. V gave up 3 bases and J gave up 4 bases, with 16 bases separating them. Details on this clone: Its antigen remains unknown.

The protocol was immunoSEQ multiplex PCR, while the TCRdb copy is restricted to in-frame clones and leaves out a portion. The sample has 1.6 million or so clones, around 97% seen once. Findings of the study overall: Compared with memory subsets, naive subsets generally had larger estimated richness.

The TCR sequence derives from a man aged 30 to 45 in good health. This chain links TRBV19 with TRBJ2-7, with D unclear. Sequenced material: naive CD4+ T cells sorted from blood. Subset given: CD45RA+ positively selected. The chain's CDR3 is CASSMVSQPMYEQYF. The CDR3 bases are TGTGCCAGTAGTATGGTATCTCAGCCAATGTACGAGCAGTACTTC.